Listed below are T cell receptor beta chains from one sample, sequenced in a study of T cell responses to AZD1222 COVID-19 vaccine. The protocol was immunoSEQ multiplex PCR, while the TCRdb copy is restricted to in-frame clones and leaves out a portion. Among roughly 100,000 clones, about 91% were seen once, and the ten largest hold roughly two fifths. This sample comprised peripheral blood, obtained 28 days after the second AZD1222 dose. These receptor sequences come from an adult who received the AZD1222 COVID-19 vaccine. Both conserved end residues are part of each CDR3. The D gene is left open where the match is weak. A clone size is listed for some rows: how often the clone was seen (once, few, many), or a class if it is expanded.

d_gene	abundance	v_gene	j_gene	CDR3nt	CDR3aa
TRBD2	-	TRBV28	TRBJ2-3	TGTGCCAGCCGCTCTGAGGGAGGGCAAGGAGATACGCAGTATTTT	CASRSEGGQGDTQYF
-	-	TRBV6-5	TRBJ2-1	TGTGCCCCCGCAAGGGGGGGAGTGCCCCTAGAAGAGCAGTTCTTC	CAPARGGVPLEEQFF
-	-	TRBV24-1	TRBJ2-6	TGTGCCACCCGGGGGCAGGGACCCTCTGGGGCCAACGTCCTGACTTTC	CATRGQGPSGANVLTF
TRBD2	-	TRBV6-4	TRBJ2-1	TGTGCCAGCAGTATAGCGGGAGGGGAGTACAATGAGCAGTTCTTC	CASSIAGGEYNEQFF
TRBD1	-	TRBV5-4	TRBJ1-6	TGTGCCAGCAGCAAGGGACAGCGCCAGAGCTCCTATAATTCACCCCTCCACTTT	CASSKGQRQSSYNSPLHF
-	-	TRBV10-2	TRBJ2-7	TGCGCCAGCAGTGGGACCAACCCCTACGAGCAGTACTTC	CASSGTNPYEQYF
-	-	TRBV6-5	TRBJ2-7	TGTGCCAGCAGCCCCACGGGGGTGTACGAGCAGTACTTC	CASSPTGVYEQYF
TRBD2	once	TRBV3-1/TRBV3-2	TRBJ2-1	TGTGCCAGCAGCCAAGTGGCTAGCGGGAGCGGAGGTGAGCAGTTCTTC	CASSQVASGSGGEQFF
-	-	TRBV7-6	TRBJ2-1	TGTGCCAGCAGCTTAGTACCTTCTGGCGGATCCTACAATGAGCAGTTCTTC	CASSLVPSGGSYNEQFF
TRBD2	-	TRBV13	TRBJ2-1	TGTGCCAGCAGCTGGGGGACTAGCGGGGCGAATGAGCAGTTCTTC	CASSWGTSGANEQFF
-	-	TRBV19	TRBJ2-6	TGTGCCAGTAGTGTGACAGACTCTGGGGCCAACGTCCTGACTTTC	CASSVTDSGANVLTF
TRBD2	-	TRBV20-1	TRBJ2-7	TGCAGTGCTAGTCCTACTACTAGCGGGAGTAAGCGCGAGCAGTACTTC	CSASPTTSGSKREQYF
-	-	TRBV7-6	TRBJ2-1	TGTGCCAGCAGCCCGGCAGGAGCCTCCTACAATGAGCAGTTCTTC	CASSPAGASYNEQFF
TRBD1	-	TRBV28	TRBJ1-5	TGTGCCAGCAGCCCACAGGGGAATCAGCCCCAGCATTTT	CASSPQGNQPQHF
TRBD1	-	TRBV7-2	TRBJ2-1	TGTGCCAGCAGCGCTACAGGGGGATACAATGAGCAGTTCTTC	CASSATGGYNEQFF
-	-	TRBV6-2/TRBV6-3	TRBJ1-4	TGTGCCAGCAGCCCCGGGAAGATTATAACTAATGAAAAACTGTTTTTT	CASSPGKIITNEKLFF
-	-	TRBV28	TRBJ2-7	TGTGCCAGCAGTTCCATAGAGAGGCCCCAGATATACTTC	CASSSIERPQIYF
TRBD1	-	TRBV28	TRBJ1-3	TGTGCCACCCGAGGGGACAGGGACTTTTCTGGAAACACCATATATTTT	CATRGDRDFSGNTIYF
TRBD1	-	TRBV5-1	TRBJ2-7	TGCGCCAGCAGCTCGGGGACAGGGGCGATCGAGCAGTACTTC	CASSSGTGAIEQYF
TRBD1	-	TRBV7-2	TRBJ1-2	TGTGCCAGCAGCCGTGGACAGGGGAACTATGGCTACACCTTC	CASSRGQGNYGYTF
TRBD2	-	TRBV6-5	TRBJ2-1	TGTGCCAGCAGCCGTAGCGGGAGTCTTCCCAATGAGCAGTTCTTC	CASSRSGSLPNEQFF
-	-	TRBV11-2	TRBJ2-6	TGTGCCAGCAGCTTAGTAAGCTCTGGGGCCAACGTCCTGACTTTC	CASSLVSSGANVLTF
-	-	TRBV20-1	TRBJ2-1	TGCAGTGCTAGTTCCCCAGGGACAACAGGTGAGCAGTTCTTC	CSASSPGTTGEQFF
TRBD2	once	TRBV28	TRBJ2-1	TGTGCCAGCAGTTCTAGCGGGAAATCCTACAATGAGCAGTTCTTC	CASSSSGKSYNEQFF
-	-	TRBV6-5	TRBJ1-2	TGTGCCAGCATCCTTAACTATGGCTACACCTTC	CASILNYGYTF
-	-	TRBV3-1/TRBV3-2	TRBJ2-1	TGTGCCAGCAGCCAAGTCTCGGGCCTGAGCGCTGAGCAGTTCTTC	CASSQVSGLSAEQFF
-	-	TRBV27	TRBJ2-1	TGTGCCAGCAGTTTTAGCGTATCCCGGGTGCAGTTCTTC	CASSFSVSRVQFF
-	-	TRBV11-3	TRBJ2-2	TGTGCCAGCAGCTGGGAGAGTAACACCGGGGAGCTGTTTTTT	CASSWESNTGELFF
TRBD1	-	TRBV28	TRBJ2-3	TGTGCCAGCAGTGTCCGGACAGGGGTGGGAGATACGCAGTATTTT	CASSVRTGVGDTQYF
-	-	TRBV6-5	TRBJ1-2	TGTGCCAGCAGTACTCTGGGTAACTATGGCTACACCTTC	CASSTLGNYGYTF
TRBD2	-	TRBV29-1	TRBJ2-3	TGCAGCGTTTTAGGACTAGCGGGTGTAATAGATACGCAGTATTTT	CSVLGLAGVIDTQYF
-	-	TRBV18	TRBJ2-1	TGTGCCAGCTCACCCCAGGGGTCCTACTCCTACAATGAGCAGTTCTTC	CASSPQGSYSYNEQFF
-	-	TRBV28	TRBJ2-1	TGTGCCAGCAGTTTAGGATTTGGGACGGAGGACAATGAGCAGTTCTTC	CASSLGFGTEDNEQFF
-	-	TRBV13	TRBJ1-3	TGTGCCAGCAGCTTAAGGGGAGGCCGGGACACCATATATTTT	CASSLRGGRDTIYF
-	-	TRBV27	TRBJ1-4	TGTGCCAGCAGAACCTTGGGCGTCCGGGGTGAAAAACTGTTTTTT	CASRTLGVRGEKLFF
-	-	TRBV5-1	TRBJ2-1	TGCGCCAGCAGCTTGGTCCCGGCCTCTGGGCAGTTCTTC	CASSLVPASGQFF
TRBD1	once	TRBV5-4	TRBJ2-3	TGTGCCAGCATCCCCCGGGACAGGGGAACAGATACGCAGTATTTT	CASIPRDRGTDTQYF
-	-	TRBV10-1	TRBJ2-5	TGCGCCAGCAGTGAAGGGGTAGGGGAGACCCAGTACTTC	CASSEGVGETQYF
-	-	TRBV12-3/TRBV12-4	TRBJ2-3	TGTGCCAGCACCCGCGGGCTAGATACGCAGTATTTT	CASTRGLDTQYF
-	-	TRBV28	TRBJ1-4	TGTGCCAGCAGTGTTTGGGGGGATAATGAAAAACTGTTTTTT	CASSVWGDNEKLFF
-	once	TRBV28	TRBJ1-4	TGTGCCAGCGGTAATGAAAAACTGTTTTTT	CASGNEKLFF
-	-	TRBV19	TRBJ1-5	TGTGCCAGTAGCGTCGACAGGCAGCCCCAGCATTTT	CASSVDRQPQHF
TRBD1	-	TRBV6-6	TRBJ1-4	TGTGCCAGCAGTTACTTACGACAGGGTAATGAAAAACTGTTTTTT	CASSYLRQGNEKLFF
TRBD2	once	TRBV11-2	TRBJ2-1	TGTGCCAGCAGCCTCGCCAGCGGGAGCGCCTACAATGAGCAGTTCTTC	CASSLASGSAYNEQFF
-	-	TRBV28	TRBJ2-2	TGTGCCAGCAGTTTCAAATCAGGGGTGGGCACCGGGGAGCTGTTTTTT	CASSFKSGVGTGELFF
-	once	TRBV7-2	TRBJ1-6	TGTGCCAGCAGCTTAGACTACCTAAGGGCCCTCCACTTT	CASSLDYLRALHF
TRBD2	many	TRBV9	TRBJ2-7	TGTGCCAGCAGCGTAGCTACGGTGCCTAGCGGGAGCTACGAGCAGTACTTC	CASSVATVPSGSYEQYF
-	-	TRBV5-1	TRBJ2-7	TGCGCCAGCAGCATGAGAACCGGGCCTTCCGCCTACGAGCAGTACTTC	CASSMRTGPSAYEQYF
-	few	TRBV27	TRBJ1-6	TGTGCCAGCAGTTACGGCAGGGTGGTAAATTCACCCCTCCACTTT	CASSYGRVVNSPLHF
-	-	TRBV29-1	TRBJ2-1	TGCAGCGTTGTTCAGGGCGGCAATGAGCAGTTCTTC	CSVVQGGNEQFF